This TCR beta chain was identified during a study of cytotoxic CD8 clonotypes in ibrutinib-treated CLL. From germline, CDR1 is MGHRA and CDR2 YSYEKL. This CDR3 region has 15 residues. Trimming shortened V by 1 base and J by 2 bases, and 11 bases separated the two germline ends. Using immunoSEQ multiplex PCR, the repertoire was profiled, and TCRdb retains in-frame clones only, with some absent. The sample contains around 140,000 clones, around 84% of which appear only once. The chain links TRBV4-1 to TRBJ2-5; TRBD2 is a possible D gene (5 bases). Sequenced material: PBMCs, taken after 36 months of ibrutinib treatment. This sequence was found in a human donor with chronic lymphocytic leukemia. For the CDR3, the DNA is TGCGCCAGCAGCCAAGTGCGGCTAGCTCAAGAGACCCAGTACTTC. Translated, it gives CASSQVRLAQETQYF.